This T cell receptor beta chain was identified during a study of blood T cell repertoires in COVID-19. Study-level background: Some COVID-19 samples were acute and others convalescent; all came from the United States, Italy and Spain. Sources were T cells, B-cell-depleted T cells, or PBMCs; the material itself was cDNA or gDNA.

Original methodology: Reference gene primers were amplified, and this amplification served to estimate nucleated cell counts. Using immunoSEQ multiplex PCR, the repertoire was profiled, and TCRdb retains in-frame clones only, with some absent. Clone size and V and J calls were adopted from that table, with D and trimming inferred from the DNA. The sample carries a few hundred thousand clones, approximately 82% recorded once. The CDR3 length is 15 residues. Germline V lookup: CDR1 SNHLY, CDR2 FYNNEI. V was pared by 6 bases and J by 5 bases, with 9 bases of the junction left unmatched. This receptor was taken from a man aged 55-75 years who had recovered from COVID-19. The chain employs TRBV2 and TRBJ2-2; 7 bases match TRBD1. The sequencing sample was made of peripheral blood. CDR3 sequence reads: CASREQGLVTGELFF. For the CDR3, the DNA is TGTGCCAGCAGAGAACAGGGGCTTGTGACCGGGGAGCTGTTTTTT.